This TCR beta chain emerged from a study of siplizumab effects on memory and regulatory T cells. Study observations and caveats: Alloreactive sequences from unstimulated CD4+ memory cells fell significantly with siplizumab. About 80-96% of proliferating CD4+ or CD8+ clones had no assignable naive or memory phenotype.

The CDR3 is 12 amino acids. Germline CDR1 SNHLY, CDR2 FYNNEI. Trimming took 9 bases from V and 1 from J, leaving 10 bases between them. The sample holds one count of this clone. Its antigen is still unknown. Sequenced by immunoSEQ multiplex PCR; TCRdb stores in-frame clones only, minus some. The profile shows about 110,000 clones, about 93% of them singletons. The chain carries TRBV2 and TRBJ2-7; perhaps TRBD2 as D (5 bases). The clonotype originates from a human donor in good health. Material for sequencing was CD4+ T cells sorted from blood. The CDR3 loop reads CASRTSSYEQYF. As DNA, the CDR3 is TGTGCCAGTAGAACTAGTTCCTACGAGCAGTACTTC.